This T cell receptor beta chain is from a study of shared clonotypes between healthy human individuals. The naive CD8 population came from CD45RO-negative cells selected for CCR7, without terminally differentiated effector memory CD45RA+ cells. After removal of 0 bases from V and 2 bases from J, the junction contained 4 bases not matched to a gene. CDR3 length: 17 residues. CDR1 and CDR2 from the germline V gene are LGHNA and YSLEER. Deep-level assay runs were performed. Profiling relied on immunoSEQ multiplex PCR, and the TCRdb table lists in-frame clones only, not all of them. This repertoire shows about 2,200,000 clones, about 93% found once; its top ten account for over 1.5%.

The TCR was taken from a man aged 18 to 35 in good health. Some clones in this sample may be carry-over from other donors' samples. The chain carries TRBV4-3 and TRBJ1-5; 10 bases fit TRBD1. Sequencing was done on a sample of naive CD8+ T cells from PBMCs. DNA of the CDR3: TGCGCCAGCAGCCAAGATCTCGGGACAGGGGGCAATCAGCCCCAGCATTTT. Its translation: CASSQDLGTGGNQPQHF.